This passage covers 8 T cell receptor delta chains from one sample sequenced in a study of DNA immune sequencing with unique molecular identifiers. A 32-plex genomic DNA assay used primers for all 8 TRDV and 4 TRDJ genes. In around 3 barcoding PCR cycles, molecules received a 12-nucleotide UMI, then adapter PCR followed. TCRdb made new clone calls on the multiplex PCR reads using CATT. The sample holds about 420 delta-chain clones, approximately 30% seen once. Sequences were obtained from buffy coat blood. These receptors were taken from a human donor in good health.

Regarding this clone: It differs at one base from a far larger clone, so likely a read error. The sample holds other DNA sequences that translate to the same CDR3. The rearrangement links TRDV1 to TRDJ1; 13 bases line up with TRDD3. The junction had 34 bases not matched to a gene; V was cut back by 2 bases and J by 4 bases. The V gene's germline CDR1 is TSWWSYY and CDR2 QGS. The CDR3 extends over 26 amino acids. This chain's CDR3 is CALGESAPYHPPHWGIRGIPLDKLIF. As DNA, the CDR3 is TGTGCTCTTGGGGAATCGGCCCCATACCACCCCCCTCACTGGGGGATACGCGGCATACCTCTCGATAAACTCATCTTT.

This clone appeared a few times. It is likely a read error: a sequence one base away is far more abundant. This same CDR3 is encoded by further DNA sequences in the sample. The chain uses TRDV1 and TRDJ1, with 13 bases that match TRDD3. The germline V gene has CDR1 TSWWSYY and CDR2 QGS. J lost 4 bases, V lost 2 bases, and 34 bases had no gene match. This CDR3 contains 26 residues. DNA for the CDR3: TGTGCTCTTGGGGAATCGGCCCCCTACCACCCCCCTCACTGGGGGATACGCGGCATACCCCTCGATAAACTCATCTTT. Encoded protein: CALGESAPYHPPHWGIRGIPLDKLIF.

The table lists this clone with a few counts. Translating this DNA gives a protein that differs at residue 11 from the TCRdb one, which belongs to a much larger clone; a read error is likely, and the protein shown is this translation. The CDR3 sequence is CALGEPAFLRVELIF. CDR3 in DNA: TGTGCTCTTGGGGAACCGGCCTTCCTACGGGTAGAGCTCATCTTT. The V gene is TRDV1, the J gene TRDJ1, with 9 bases lining up with TRDD2. Germline CDR1 is TSWWSYY and CDR2 is QGS. This CDR3 spans 15 amino acids. V trimming: 1 base; J trimming: 11 bases; junction bases outside the gene matches: 11.

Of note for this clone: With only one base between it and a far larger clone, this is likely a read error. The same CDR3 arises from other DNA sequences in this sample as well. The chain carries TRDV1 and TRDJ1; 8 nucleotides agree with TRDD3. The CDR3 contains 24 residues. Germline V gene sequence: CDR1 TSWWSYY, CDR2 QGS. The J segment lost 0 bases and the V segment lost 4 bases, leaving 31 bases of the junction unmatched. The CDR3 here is CALGVSPLGPGDTSTPPYTDKLIF. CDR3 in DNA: TGTGCTCTTGGGGTGTCCCCCCTTGGCCCTGGGGATACAAGTACCCCTCCGTACACCGATAAACTCATCTTT.

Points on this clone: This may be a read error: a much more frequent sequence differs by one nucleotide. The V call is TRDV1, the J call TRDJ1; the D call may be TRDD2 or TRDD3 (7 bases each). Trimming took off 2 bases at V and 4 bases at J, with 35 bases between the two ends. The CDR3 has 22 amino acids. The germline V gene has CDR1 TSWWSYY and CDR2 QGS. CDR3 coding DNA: TGTGCTCTTGGGGAATTCGGCCTTCCTCACTTACTGGGGAACCAAGGGGTCGATAAACTCATCTTT. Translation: CALGEFGLPHLLGNQGVDKLIF.

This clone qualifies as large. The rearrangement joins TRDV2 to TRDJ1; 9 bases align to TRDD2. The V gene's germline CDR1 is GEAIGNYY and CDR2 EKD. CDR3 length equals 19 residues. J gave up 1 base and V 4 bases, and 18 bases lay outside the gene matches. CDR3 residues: CACESLPTESGITTDKLIF. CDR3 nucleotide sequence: TGTGCCTGTGAAAGCCTTCCTACGGAGAGTGGGATAACCACCGATAAACTCATCTTT.

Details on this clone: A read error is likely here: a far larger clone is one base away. The CDR3 nucleotides are TGTGCTCTTGGGGAACTAGAGGCGTTGCCTATTTGGGGTTGGACATCGTACATCGATAAACTCATCTTT. Translation gives CALGELEALPIWGWTSYIDKLIF. The J gene is TRDJ1, the V gene TRDV1, with D maybe TRDD3 (5 bases). Germline lookup yields CDR1 TSWWSYY and CDR2 QGS. V was clipped by 0 bases and J by 4 bases, with 36 bases between them. This CDR3 is built from 23 residues.

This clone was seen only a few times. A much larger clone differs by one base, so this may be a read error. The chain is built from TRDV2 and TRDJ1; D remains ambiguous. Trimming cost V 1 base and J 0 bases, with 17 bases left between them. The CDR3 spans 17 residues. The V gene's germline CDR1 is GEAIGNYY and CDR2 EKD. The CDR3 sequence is CACDTVTEGSYTDKLIF. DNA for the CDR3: TGTGCCTGTGACACTGTTACTGAGGGGTCGTACACCGATAAACTCATCTTT.